This T cell receptor beta chain was profiled in a study of shared clonotypes between healthy human individuals. Study at large: Per-donor plates numbered three CD4 naive, three CD4 memory, two CD8 naive and one CD8 memory.

Losses at the gene ends were 4 bases for V and 11 bases for J; bases not matched to a gene: 8. Germline CDR1 SGHRS, CDR2 YFSETQ. The CDR3 contains 12 residues. Within Nashville, Tennessee resided all donors, each a Caucasian adult. CD45RA-negative memory and CD45RA+ naive subsets were split from the CD4+ cells. Clones were read by immunoSEQ multiplex PCR, and TCRdb kept only the in-frame ones, dropping some. The table lists around 700,000 clones, about 74% of them singletons. Findings and limits, study-wide: Four donors held 4.5% to 5% of naive CD4 clonotypes in common.

On this clone: Its specificity is not known.

This clonotype was obtained from a woman aged 25 to 39 in good health. The source material was memory CD4+ T cells sorted from blood. The subset here: CD45RA-negative fraction. The chain employs TRBV5-1 and TRBJ1-1; 7 nucleotides align to TRBD1. The CDR3 region has the DNA TGCGCCAGCAGCCCGAGGGGGACAGTCGCTTTCTTT. Translated, it gives CASSPRGTVAFF.